The subject of this entry is one TCR beta chain. The data were taken from a study of shared clonotypes between healthy human individuals. The naive CD8 fraction comprised CD45RO-negative cells positively selected for CCR7 and excluded terminally differentiated effector memory CD45RA+ cells. All donors qualified as healthy HIV-negative adults and had experienced no recent acute infections or vaccinations. V gave up 1 base and J gave up 3 bases, with 16 bases separating them. The CDR3 spans 16 residues. Germline assignment: CDR1 SGHDN and CDR2 FVKESK. Sequencing was performed with immunoSEQ multiplex PCR; in TCRdb, only in-frame clones are kept and a portion is missing. The table shows over 800,000 clones, with around 92% occurring only once.

The clonotype was recovered from a man younger than 45 in good health. The chain combines TRBV14 with TRBJ2-7; D perhaps matches TRBD2 (7 bases). The sequencing sample was made of naive CD8+ T cells sorted from blood. The CDR3 DNA reads as TGTGCCAGCAGCCAAGGGGGGGGCAGGTCTCTCTACGAGCAGTACTTC. Translation: CASSQGGGRSLYEQYF.